This T cell receptor beta chain originates from a study of CD8+ T cells in alopecia areata. Study as a whole: Treated patients were given oral tofacitinib, which was dosed at 5 to 10 mg twice daily. Tofacitinib lasted 6 to 18 months, then 6 months off drug.

CDR3 length: 14 residues. The V gene lost 3 bases and the J gene lost 5 bases, with 13 bases spanning the gap. The germline gives CDR1 SGDLS, CDR2 YYNGEE. The count of this clone is one. Extracted RNA was reverse transcribed into cDNA, the sequencing template. The table came from immunoSEQ multiplex PCR; TCRdb's copy has only in-frame clones and leaves some out. The repertoire holds approximately 100,000 clones, with about 61% as singletons. The treatment is: oral pan-JAK inhibitor, 5-10 mg twice daily. From alopecia areata patients, lesional scalp punch biopsies and peripheral blood were collected. The specimen was CD8+ T cells sorted from blood, collected around week 55, from a patient treated with tofacitinib. This rearrangement joins TRBV9 to TRBJ2-3; D may match TRBD1 or TRBD2 (6 bases each). The origin of this receptor is a human donor with alopecia areata. The CDR3 spells CASSGEGGRDTQYF. CDR3 DNA sequence: TGTGCCAGCAGCGGGGAAGGGGGGAGAGATACGCAGTATTTT.